Below, one TCR beta chain is given with its context. Its antigen is undetermined. This sample is part of a study of cytomegalovirus exposure and HLA in healthy donors. The PCR made use of 60 Vbeta and 13 Jbeta primers. Repertoires were generated with immunoSEQ multiplex PCR, while TCRdb's copy carries only in-frame clones and drops some. The sample carries tens of thousands of clones, 70% to 75% recorded once. There are 17 residues in the CDR3. V was pared by 0 bases and J by 2 bases, with 6 bases of the junction left unmatched. CDR1 SGDLS and CDR2 YYNGEE come from the germline V gene. Study-level findings and limits: TCR beta V- and J-gene trimming, according to a later analysis, was linked to a missense DCLRE1C variant. Analyses of presence and absence presupposed an approximately uniform sequencing depth across donors. Most CMV-associated TCR beta chains appeared HLA-restricted in a later analysis.

The sequenced material came from PBMCs. The receptor was derived from a man in his fifties or sixties in good health and CMV-seronegative. The J gene is TRBJ2-2, the V gene TRBV9; 8 nucleotides align to TRBD2. The CDR3 DNA follows: TGTGCCAGCAGCGTAGCCGGGGCGGGGGGAAACACCGGGGAGCTGTTTTTT. Its protein is CASSVAGAGGNTGELFF.